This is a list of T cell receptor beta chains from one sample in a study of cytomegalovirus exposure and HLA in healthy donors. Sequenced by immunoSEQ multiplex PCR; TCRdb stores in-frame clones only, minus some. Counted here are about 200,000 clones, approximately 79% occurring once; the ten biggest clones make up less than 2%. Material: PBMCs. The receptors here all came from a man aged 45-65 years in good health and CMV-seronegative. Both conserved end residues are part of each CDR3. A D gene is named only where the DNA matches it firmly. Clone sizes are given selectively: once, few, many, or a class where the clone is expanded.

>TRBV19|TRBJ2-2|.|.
CASSEAPSRDTGELFF
TGTGCCAGTAGTGAAGCTCCATCGCGGGACACCGGGGAGCTGTTTTTT
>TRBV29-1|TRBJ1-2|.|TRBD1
CSVQTGQENYGYTF
TGCAGCGTCCAAACCGGACAGGAGAACTATGGCTACACCTTC
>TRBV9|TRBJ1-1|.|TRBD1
CASSAQGAHTEAFF
TGTGCCAGCAGCGCCCAGGGGGCTCACACTGAAGCTTTCTTT
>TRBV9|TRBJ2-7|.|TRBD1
CASSPGQGGREQYF
TGTGCCAGCAGCCCGGGACAGGGCGGACGCGAGCAGTACTTC
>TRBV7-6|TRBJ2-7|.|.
CASSLDRIVGDEQYF
TGTGCCAGCAGCCTAGACAGGATCGTTGGGGACGAGCAGTACTTC
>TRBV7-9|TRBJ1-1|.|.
CASSFVTGHLNTEAFF
TGTGCCAGCAGCTTCGTTACCGGACACCTGAACACTGAAGCTTTCTTT
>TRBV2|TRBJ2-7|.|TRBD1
CASSEWAGGSFEQYF
TGTGCCAGCAGTGAATGGGCAGGGGGCTCTTTTGAGCAGTACTTC
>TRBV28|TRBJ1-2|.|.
CASSLTVYGYTF
TGTGCCAGCAGTCTGACAGTCTATGGCTACACCTTC
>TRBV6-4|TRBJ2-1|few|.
CASSDSYVGGQFF
TGTGCCAGCAGTGACTCATATGTCGGGGGGCAGTTCTTC
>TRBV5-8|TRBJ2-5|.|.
CASSQGVLQETQYF
TGTGCCAGCAGCCAAGGAGTTCTCCAAGAGACCCAGTACTTC
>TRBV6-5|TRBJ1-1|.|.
CASRPPGGAGTEAFF
TGTGCCAGCAGGCCGCCTGGGGGCGCCGGAACTGAAGCTTTCTTT
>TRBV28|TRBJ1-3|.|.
CASSPRGGGNTIYF
TGTGCCAGCAGTCCCCGGGGGGGAGGAAACACCATATATTTT
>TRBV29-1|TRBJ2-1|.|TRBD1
CSVVTGTGGNEQFF
TGCAGCGTTGTTACCGGGACAGGGGGGAATGAGCAGTTCTTC
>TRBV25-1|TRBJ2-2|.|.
CASSEYRGSSYGGELFF
TGTGCCAGCAGTGAATATAGGGGCTCGTCTTATGGCGGGGAGCTGTTTTTT
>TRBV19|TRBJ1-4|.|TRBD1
CASSAPGQLNEKLFF
TGTGCCAGTAGTGCCCCGGGACAGCTAAATGAAAAACTGTTTTTT
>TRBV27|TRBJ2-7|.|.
CASSPLPVYEQYF
TGTGCCAGCAGCCCCCTCCCCGTCTACGAGCAGTACTTC
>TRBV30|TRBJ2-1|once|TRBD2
CAWSGGLANEQFF
TGTGCCTGGAGTGGGGGACTAGCTAATGAGCAGTTCTTC
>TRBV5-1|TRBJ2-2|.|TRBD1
CASSPTPGGTTGELFF
TGCGCCAGCAGCCCCACTCCAGGGGGCACCACCGGGGAGCTGTTTTTT
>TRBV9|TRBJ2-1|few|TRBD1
CASSPGGGSYNEQFF
TGTGCCAGCAGCCCAGGGGGCGGCTCCTACAATGAGCAGTTCTTC
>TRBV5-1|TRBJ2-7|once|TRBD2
CASSRGLADLSYEQYF
TGCGCCAGCAGCAGGGGACTAGCGGACCTCTCCTACGAGCAGTACTTC
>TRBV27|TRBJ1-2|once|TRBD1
CASSLNRGYGYTF
TGTGCCAGCAGTTTAAACAGGGGCTATGGCTACACCTTC
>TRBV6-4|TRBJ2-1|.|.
CASSDSSQGSYNEQFF
TGTGCCAGCAGCGACTCTAGCCAGGGTTCCTACAATGAGCAGTTCTTC
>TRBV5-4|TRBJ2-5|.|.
CASSLGGIQETQYF
TGTGCCAGCAGCTTGGGAGGGATCCAAGAGACCCAGTACTTC
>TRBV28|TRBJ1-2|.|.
CASIQSRGGQGGYTF
TGTGCCAGCATCCAATCCCGCGGGGGGCAGGGTGGCTACACCTTC
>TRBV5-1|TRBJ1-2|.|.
CASSLDSREGYTF
TGCGCCAGCAGCTTGGACAGCCGGGAAGGCTACACCTTC
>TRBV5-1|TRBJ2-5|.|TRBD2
CASSLNPSGRAYEQYF
TGCGCCAGCAGCTTGAACCCTAGCGGGAGGGCCTATGAGCAGTACTTC
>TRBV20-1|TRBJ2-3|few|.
CSATLADTQYF
TGCAGTGCTACCCTAGCGGATACGCAGTATTTT
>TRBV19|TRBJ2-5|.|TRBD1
CASSISTGQQETQYF
TGTGCCAGTAGTATCTCGACAGGGCAGCAAGAGACCCAGTACTTC
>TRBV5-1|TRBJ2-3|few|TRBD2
CASSLGGTSGTDTQYF
TGCGCCAGCAGCTTGGGTGGGACTAGCGGCACAGATACGCAGTATTTT
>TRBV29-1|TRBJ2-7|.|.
CSEKTGKGSYEHYF
TGCAGCGAAAAAACAGGGAAAGGAAGCTACGAGCATTACTTC